A single sample gave rise to the 5 T cell receptor beta chains below, sequenced in a study of T cell responses to AZD1222 COVID-19 vaccine (dated by TCRdb to the early 2020s). The time point tag for this specimen amounts to: about 28 days (+/-7) after the second vaccine dose. Library prep was done by the immunoSEQ multiplex PCR assay. TCRdb stores this immuneACCESS table with in-frame sequences only. Part of the clones is absent; in the studies checked, under half of the shortfall reflects unresolved V genes, and no reason is known for the rest. The sample table shows approximately 100,000 clones, and roughly nine tenths are seen once. Jointly, the top ten make up under 2.5% of the sample. Sequences were derived from peripheral blood, sampled 28 days after the second AZD1222 dose. These receptors came from an adult who received the AZD1222 COVID-19 vaccine.

In nucleotides, the CDR3 is TGCGCCAGCAGCCCTGGGGACAGGGCCTATGGCTACACCTTC. Encoded protein: CASSPGDRAYGYTF. V gene TRBV4-1 combines with J gene TRBJ1-2; 9 positions agree with TRBD1. Germline assignment: CDR1 MGHRA and CDR2 YSYEKL. Trimming removed 4 bases from V and 4 bases from J; junction bases left unmatched: 4. The CDR3 sequence is 14 residues long.

This chain links TRBV5-4 with TRBJ1-1; D may be TRBD1 (5 bases). V lost 3 bases and J lost 1, with 10 bases in between. The germline V gene has CDR1 SGHNT and CDR2 YYREEE (reference sequence). CDR3 length: 14 amino acids. The CDR3 reads CASSSPGPNTEAFF. The CDR3 DNA sequence: TGTGCCAGCAGCTCACCGGGGCCGAACACTGAAGCTTTCTTT.

The chain recombines TRBV5-1 with TRBJ2-5; D gene unclear. CDR3 length equals 14 residues. The germline V gene encodes CDR1 SGHRS and CDR2 YFSETQ. Between the trimmed V and J ends, which lost 0 bases and 2 bases, there was a span of 8 bases. The CDR3 here is CASSLGSAQETQYF. The CDR3 DNA is TGCGCCAGCAGCTTGGGATCCGCGCAAGAGACCCAGTACTTC.

The rearrangement joins TRBV3-1 (or the pseudogene TRBV3-2) to TRBJ1-4; no clear D gene. CDR1 and CDR2 (germline): LGHDT, YNNKEL (reference sequence). The CDR3 consists of 13 residues. V was shortened by 4 bases and J by 7 bases, with 10 bases between the two germline ends. DNA for the CDR3: TGTGCCAGCAGCCTGGCTGGGGTTGAAAAACTGTTTTTT. This gives the protein CASSLAGVEKLFF.

The V and J genes are TRBV30 and TRBJ2-2; D not certain. This CDR3 contains 15 residues. Trimming left V 0 bases short and J 0 bases short, with 8 bases between. Germline V CDR1 and CDR2: GTSNPN, SVGIG (reference sequence). The CDR3 is CAWSVGGSNTGELFF. The CDR3, as DNA: TGTGCCTGGAGTGTCGGTGGGTCGAACACCGGGGAGCTGTTTTTT.